A selection of T cell receptor beta chains follows, all from one sample in a study of cytomegalovirus exposure and HLA in healthy donors. Profiled with immunoSEQ multiplex PCR; TCRdb holds only in-frame clones, not every one. The sample contains some 120,000 clones, 70% to 90% of which appear only once. The sequencing input was PBMCs. These receptors originate from a man aged 40-49 years in good health and CMV-seronegative. Both conserved end residues are part of each CDR3. The D gene is left open where the match is weak. Part of the rows lack a size; the others show once, few, many or a class for expanded clones.

V gene	clone size	J gene	D gene	CDR3 length	CDR3 DNA	CDR3 protein
TRBV7-9	.	TRBJ1-1	.	12	TGTGCCAGCAGGGAAACAGGAACTGAAGCTTTCTTT	CASRETGTEAFF
TRBV19	.	TRBJ2-7	TRBD2	18	TGTGCCAGTAGTATCAGCGCTCCCCTAGCGGGAGTCTCCTACGAGCAGTACTTC	CASSISAPLAGVSYEQYF
TRBV28	.	TRBJ2-7	.	13	TGTGCCAGCAGTTTACCCCCTAAGCCCCAGCAGTACTTC	CASSLPPKPQQYF
TRBV7-2	.	TRBJ1-2	.	14	TGTGCCAGCAGCTCGTGGCCGGAGGACTATGGCTACACCTTC	CASSSWPEDYGYTF
TRBV9	.	TRBJ2-3	TRBD2	17	TGTGCCAGCAGCGCTTTCCCCGGGACTAGCGGTGGAGATACGCAGTATTTT	CASSAFPGTSGGDTQYF
TRBV5-5	.	TRBJ1-5	.	16	TGTGCCAGCAGCCGGGGGGGGGTGTATAGCAATCAGCCCCAGCATTTT	CASSRGGVYSNQPQHF
TRBV30	.	TRBJ2-3	TRBD2	14	TGTGCCTGGAGATTGGGACTAGCGGGAGATACGCAGTATTTT	CAWRLGLAGDTQYF
TRBV6-1	.	TRBJ2-1	.	18	TGTGCCAGCAGTGAAGAAATAGGCTACAGAGGGTCGTACAATGAGCAGTTCTTC	CASSEEIGYRGSYNEQFF
TRBV11-2	few	TRBJ1-1	.	12	TGTGCCAGCGAAGGGGCAAGTGATGAAGCTTTCTTT	CASEGASDEAFF
TRBV5-1	.	TRBJ2-3	TRBD2	15	TGCGCCAGCGGGGCTAGCGGGGGAGGCCCAGATACGCAGTATTTT	CASGASGGGPDTQYF
TRBV11-2	.	TRBJ2-7	TRBD1	15	TGTGCCAGCAGCTTAGACGGGACAGGGGTGTACGAGCAGTACTTC	CASSLDGTGVYEQYF
TRBV19	.	TRBJ2-5	.	13	TGTGCCAGTAGTATCGGGAGCGGGGAGACCCAGTACTTC	CASSIGSGETQYF
TRBV30	few	TRBJ1-5	.	13	TGTGCCTGGAGCACAGGGTCCGGACAGCCCCAGCATTTT	CAWSTGSGQPQHF
TRBV5-1	.	TRBJ2-2	.	14	TGCGCCAGCAGCTTGGCGACGGGGACCGGGGAGCTGTTTTTT	CASSLATGTGELFF
TRBV6-5	.	TRBJ2-3	TRBD1	15	TGTGCCAGCAGAATACAGGGGGGTTCCACAGATACGCAGTATTTT	CASRIQGGSTDTQYF
TRBV15	few	TRBJ1-4	.	16	TGTGCCACCAGCAGAGCCCCCGACAGCTTCTATGAAAAACTGTTTTTT	CATSRAPDSFYEKLFF
TRBV28	.	TRBJ1-1	TRBD1	14	TGTGCCAGCCGCTCCGGGACAGTGAACACTGAAGCTTTCTTT	CASRSGTVNTEAFF
TRBV9	.	TRBJ1-4	TRBD1	17	TGTGCCAGCAGCGCCGGGTTGTTCGGGACAGTGAATGAAAAACTGTTTTTT	CASSAGLFGTVNEKLFF
TRBV6-1	.	TRBJ1-4	.	12	TGTGCCAGCACCTCCGAGGATGAAAAACTGTTTTTT	CASTSEDEKLFF
TRBV7-3	.	TRBJ2-1	.	13	TGTGCCAGCAGCTTACTTACTGACAATGAGCAGTTCTTC	CASSLLTDNEQFF
TRBV9	few	TRBJ2-7	TRBD1	16	TGTGCCAGCAGCCCACAAGGGACAGCCCTCAACCCCGAGCAGTACTTC	CASSPQGTALNPEQYF
TRBV11-2	.	TRBJ2-3	.	16	TGTGCCAGCAGCTTACAAGGGGGACTATGGGAAGATACGCAGTATTTT	CASSLQGGLWEDTQYF
TRBV29-1	.	TRBJ2-3	.	13	TGCAGCGTTACTGGACAGAGCACAGATACGCAGTATTTT	CSVTGQSTDTQYF
TRBV4-3	once	TRBJ1-4	TRBD1	17	TGCGCCAGCAGCCAGGGGACAGGGGGTCGGGGTAATGAAAAACTGTTTTTT	CASSQGTGGRGNEKLFF
TRBV10-3	once	TRBJ2-7	.	15	TGTGCCATCAGTGAGTCGATGGGGGGCTCCTACGAGCAGTACTTC	CAISESMGGSYEQYF
TRBV7-2	.	TRBJ1-5	TRBD1	16	TGTGCCAGCAGCTCGAACGGACAGGGCAACAATCAGCCCCAGCATTTT	CASSSNGQGNNQPQHF
TRBV19	.	TRBJ2-7	TRBD2	13	TGTGCCAGTAGTCCCTCGGGGGGTGGGCGGCAGTACTTC	CASSPSGGGRQYF
TRBV6-5	.	TRBJ1-3	.	15	TGTGCCAGCAGTTACTCAGGGGTACCTGGAAACACCATATATTTT	CASSYSGVPGNTIYF
TRBV11-3	.	TRBJ2-1	.	17	TGTGCCAGCAGCTTAGGTAAAAATACGGGGGGCTGGGATGAGCAGTTCTTC	CASSLGKNTGGWDEQFF
TRBV11-2	.	TRBJ1-4	TRBD1	13	TGTGCCAGCGGGACAGGGATATGGGAAAAACTGTTTTTT	CASGTGIWEKLFF
TRBV30	.	TRBJ2-7	TRBD1	14	TGTGCCTGTTCTCAGGGGACAGAAACCTACGAGCAGTACTTC	CACSQGTETYEQYF
TRBV7-2	.	TRBJ2-7	.	15	TGTGCCAGCAGCTCGATACCGTCCAGCTCCTACGAGCAGTACTTC	CASSSIPSSSYEQYF
TRBV9	.	TRBJ2-3	TRBD2	17	TGTGCCAGCAGCCCGGCCCTAGCGGGGAGAGGCACAGATACGCAGTATTTT	CASSPALAGRGTDTQYF
TRBV19	few	TRBJ2-7	.	15	TGTGCCAGTAGTATTAACGCGGTGGGCTCCTACGAGCAGTACTTC	CASSINAVGSYEQYF
TRBV19	.	TRBJ2-1	TRBD1	15	TGTGCCAGTAGTGCGCGGACAGGGGGCCGAGGTGAGCAGTTCTTC	CASSARTGGRGEQFF
TRBV5-1	few	TRBJ2-7	TRBD1	15	TGCGCCAGCAGCTTTGGACAGGCAGGAGGTTACGAGCAGTACTTC	CASSFGQAGGYEQYF
TRBV29-1	once	TRBJ2-1	TRBD2	13	TGCAGCGTCGACCGGGACTATAGGGCTGAGCAGTTCTTC	CSVDRDYRAEQFF
TRBV5-6	few	TRBJ2-1	.	12	TGTGCCAGCAGCTTAACAGGGACTGAGCAGTTCTTC	CASSLTGTEQFF
TRBV7-8	.	TRBJ2-1	TRBD2	15	TGTGCCAGCAGCCCGGCTAGCGGGGCCTACAATGAGCAGTTCTTC	CASSPASGAYNEQFF
TRBV4-2	.	TRBJ2-7	TRBD1	15	TGTGCCAGCACTCCGGGACAGGGGCCCTCCTACGAGCAGTACTTC	CASTPGQGPSYEQYF
TRBV9	.	TRBJ2-7	.	10	TGTGCCAGCAGCGTCGCCGAGCAGTACTTC	CASSVAEQYF
TRBV28	.	TRBJ1-2	TRBD1	16	TGTGCCAGCAGTTTCCCCTCTGGACAGGGAGACTATGGCTACACCTTC	CASSFPSGQGDYGYTF
TRBV2	.	TRBJ1-1	.	15	TGTGCCAGCATTGAGGGTTTCGGGATAAGCACTGAAGCTTTCTTT	CASIEGFGISTEAFF
TRBV6-5	.	TRBJ2-5	TRBD2	15	TGTGCCAGCAGTTACAGCGGGGGTCACCAAGAGACCCAGTACTTC	CASSYSGGHQETQYF
TRBV6-5	.	TRBJ1-6	.	16	TGTGCCAGCAGTTCCCGTCGGAACAGACAAAATTCACCCCTCCACTTT	CASSSRRNRQNSPLHF
TRBV2	.	TRBJ1-4	.	15	TGTGCCAGCACCCAGCGGACAGTCAAAAATGAAAAACTGTTTTTT	CASTQRTVKNEKLFF
TRBV28	.	TRBJ2-7	.	14	TGTGCCACCCTATCCGGACACGGATCCTACGAGCAGTACTTC	CATLSGHGSYEQYF
TRBV6-1	.	TRBJ1-2	TRBD1	13	TGTGCCAGCAGTTGGACAGGGTTTCGGGGCTACACCTTC	CASSWTGFRGYTF
TRBV10-3	once	TRBJ2-7	TRBD2	14	TGTGCCACCGACTCGGCTAGCGGGAGCTACGAGCAGTACTTC	CATDSASGSYEQYF
TRBV15	.	TRBJ2-4	.	18	TGTGCCACCAGCAGAGATCATGTCCGGAGGGGAGCCAAAAACATTCAGTACTTC	CATSRDHVRRGAKNIQYF
TRBV7-3	once	TRBJ1-1	.	13	TGTGCCAGCAGCCCGACAGGGAACACTGAAGCTTTCTTT	CASSPTGNTEAFF
TRBV6-6	.	TRBJ2-3	TRBD2	14	TGTGCCAGCAGTACTAGCGCCAGCACAGATACGCAGTATTTT	CASSTSASTDTQYF
TRBV9	.	TRBJ2-5	TRBD2	18	TGTGCCAGCAGCGTCTTGGGTACTACTAGCGGCTTTCAAGAGACCCAGTACTTC	CASSVLGTTSGFQETQYF
TRBV5-1	.	TRBJ1-1	.	13	TGCGCCAGCGGGGTCAGGGAGGACACTGAAGCTTTCTTT	CASGVREDTEAFF
TRBV25-1	.	TRBJ2-4	.	18	TGTGCCAGCAGAAAGACACCGGGACACCTATTAGCCAAAAACATTCAGTACTTC	CASRKTPGHLLAKNIQYF